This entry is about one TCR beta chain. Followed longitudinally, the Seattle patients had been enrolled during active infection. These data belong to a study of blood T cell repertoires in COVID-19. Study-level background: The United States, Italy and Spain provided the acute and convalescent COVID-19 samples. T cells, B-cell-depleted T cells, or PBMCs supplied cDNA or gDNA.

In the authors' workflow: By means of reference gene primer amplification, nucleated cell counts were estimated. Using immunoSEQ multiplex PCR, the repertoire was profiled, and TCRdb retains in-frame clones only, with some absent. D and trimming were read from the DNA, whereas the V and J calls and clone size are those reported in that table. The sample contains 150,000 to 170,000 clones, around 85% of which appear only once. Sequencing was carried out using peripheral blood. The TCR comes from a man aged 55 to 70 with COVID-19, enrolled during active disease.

CDR3 coding DNA: TGTGCCAGCAGCTTGGTCCTTGCGGGCTCTGGGGCCAACGTCCTGACTTTC. It yields the protein CASSLVLAGSGANVLTF. The chain couples TRBV5-5 to TRBJ2-6, with TRBD2 as a possible D gene (5 bases). V gave up 0 bases and J gave up 0 bases, with 10 bases separating them. Germline V lookup: CDR1 SGHKS, CDR2 YYEKEE (reference sequence). The CDR3 runs to 17 residues.